This T cell receptor (beta chain) was retrieved from a study of graft-versus-host responses after intestinal transplantation. Whole-study context: Transplantation in recipients was multivisceral, liver-intestinal, or isolated intestinal. The whole recipient group had anti-thymocyte globulin induction followed by tacrolimus and steroids for roughly three years. General observations from the study: Graft-versus-host to host-versus-graft clonal ratios in allografts were high in patients with graft-donor T cell macrochimerism. Detection of GvH clones occurred in recipient marrow, and some had their first appearance in ileum or blood.

Assay used: immunoSEQ multiplex PCR; TCRdb lists only in-frame clones, some missing. The sample shows about 71,000 clones, just under 95% of them seen only once. The germline V and J ends were trimmed by 9 bases and 12 bases, with 20 bases remaining between them. Per germline, CDR1 MNHNS and CDR2 SASEGT. This CDR3 contains 12 residues. A word on this clone: The target antigen is unknown.

This clonotype originated in a human donor who received an intestinal transplant. The source was unstimulated CD8+ T cells sorted from spleen or lymph node cells, collected before intestinal transplant. V is TRBV6-1 and J is TRBJ1-1; D not resolved. CDR3 protein: CASLRPETTTFF. For the CDR3, the DNA is TGTGCCAGTCTGCGGCCCGAGACAACAACTTTCTTT.